This is a list of T cell receptor beta chains from one sample in a study of T cell repertoires in cytomegalovirus infection. TCRdb re-derived calls from the reads in MiXCR, one entry per CDR3 protein. The data show 600,000 to 800,000 distinct CDR3 sequences, around 24% seen once. The specimen was CD8+ T cells from PBMCs. These receptors originate from a human donor in good health (CMV status not recorded). Some clones in this sample may be carry-over from other donors' samples. Both conserved end residues are part of each CDR3. A D gene is named only where the DNA matches it firmly. Clone size appears in some rows only: once, few, many, or a class for an expanded clone.

TRBJ2-2 - TRBV20-1 TRBD1 TGCAGTGCTTCCGGGACAGGGAAGAAGAACGGGGAGCTGTTTTTT CSASGTGKKNGELFF
TRBJ1-1 - TRBV14 - TGTGCCAACAGCCTTCGCTACACTGAAGCTTTCTTT CANSLRYTEAFF
TRBJ1-1 - TRBV7-9 - TGTGCCAGCACCTCTTGGGTCACGAACACTGAAGCTTTCTTT CASTSWVTNTEAFF
TRBJ2-2 many TRBV7-9 TRBD1 TGTGCCAGCAGCCAACGGGACAGGGGGCTCACCGGGGAGCTGTTTTTT CASSQRDRGLTGELFF
TRBJ2-3 - TRBV4-3 - TGCGCCAGCAGCCAAGAGATGGTCGGGACGAGGCTGGATACGCAGTATTTT CASSQEMVGTRLDTQYF
TRBJ1-1 - TRBV28 - TGTGCCAGCAGACACCTCCCGAACACTGAAGCTTTCTTT CASRHLPNTEAFF
TRBJ2-7 - TRBV13 TRBD1 TGTGCCAGCAGCACCCGTCTGGGACAGGGGGGCTACGAGCAGTACTTC CASSTRLGQGGYEQYF
TRBJ1-4 - TRBV14 - TGTGCCAGCAGCCAAGATGGGTTTACTAATGAAAAACTGTTTTTT CASSQDGFTNEKLFF
TRBJ1-2 - TRBV15 - TGTGCCACCAGCAGAGACTTCAACACTTTCGCTGGCTACACCTTC CATSRDFNTFAGYTF
TRBJ1-5 few TRBV6-6 - TGTGCCAGCACCCAAGGTGATCAGCCCCAGCATTTT CASTQGDQPQHF
TRBJ1-5 - TRBV5-6 - TGTGCCAGCAGCCGGGGGATCGGTCAGCCCCAGCATTTT CASSRGIGQPQHF
TRBJ1-6 - TRBV28 - TGTGCCAGCAGTCCCCGAGGGTCCTTTTATAATTCACCCCTCCACTTT CASSPRGSFYNSPLHF
TRBJ1-1 - TRBV7-9 - TGTGCCAGCAGCCTACAGGGTGGAGCTTTCTTT CASSLQGGAFF
TRBJ1-5 - TRBV7-3 - TGTGCCAGCAGCTTCCCCATAGGGGCCAATCAGCCCCAGCATTTT CASSFPIGANQPQHF
TRBJ2-5 - TRBV6-2/TRBV6-3 - TGTGCCAGCTCCTTAGACCCGGGACGGCCCCAAGAGGCCCAGTACTTC CASSLDPGRPQEAQYF
TRBJ2-2 few TRBV4-1 TRBD2 TGCGCCAGCAGCCAAGATCTTCCGGGGGGGTGGGCCGGGGAGCTGTTTTTT CASSQDLPGGWAGELFF
TRBJ2-2 - TRBV6-2/TRBV6-3 - TGTGCCAGCAGTCCACTCGGCGGGGCCGGCGGGGAGCTGTTTTTT CASSPLGGAGGELFF
TRBJ2-5 - TRBV25-1 - TGTGCCAGCAGTGAACAAACCCCTAGTGGACTCCAAGAGACCCAGTACTTC CASSEQTPSGLQETQYF
TRBJ2-1 - TRBV19 - TGTACCAGTACCCTAGGACTGGAGCAGTTCTTC CTSTLGLEQFF
TRBJ2-1 few TRBV19 - TGTGCCAGTACCTCCCACGGGGTAGGGAATGAGCAGTTCTTC CASTSHGVGNEQFF
TRBJ2-3 few TRBV10-2 - TGCGCCAGCATTGAGACAGATACGCAGTATTTT CASIETDTQYF
TRBJ2-3 - TRBV24-1 TRBD1 TGTGCCACCAGTGACGACAGGGCAGATACGCAGTATTTT CATSDDRADTQYF
TRBJ2-1 - TRBV6-2/TRBV6-3 TRBD1 TGTGCCAGCAGTTACGATCGGGACAGCTCCTACAATGAGCAGTTCTTC CASSYDRDSSYNEQFF
TRBJ2-5 - TRBV12-3/TRBV12-4 TRBD1 TGTGCCAGCGCAGGGGGCGAAGCGGTAAGAGAGACCCAGTACTTC CASAGGEAVRETQYF
TRBJ1-4 many TRBV7-2 - TGTGCCAGCAGCACAAAACCTGGAGAAAAACTGTTTTTT CASSTKPGEKLFF
TRBJ2-1 - TRBV27 TRBD2 TGTGCCAGCAGTTCACGGACTAGCCGTGAGCAGTTCTTC CASSSRTSREQFF
TRBJ2-1 many TRBV14 - TGTGCCAGCAGCCCGGGACCTCACAATGAGCAGTTCTTC CASSPGPHNEQFF
TRBJ1-1 few TRBV5-6 - TGTGCCAGCAGCTTGTGGCGGGACACTGAAGCTTTCTTT CASSLWRDTEAFF
TRBJ1-5 - TRBV6-2/TRBV6-3 - TGTGCCAGCGGAAACGACGAGCCCCAGCATTTT CASGNDEPQHF
TRBJ2-3 many TRBV7-3 TRBD2 TGTGCCAGCAGCTTTCTTGGCGGGGGGGGGACAGATACGCAGTATTTT CASSFLGGGGTDTQYF